This TCR beta chain was retrieved from a study of PD-1 blockade in classical Hodgkin lymphoma. This clone was recorded once. Its antigen is not identified. Assay used: immunoSEQ multiplex PCR; TCRdb lists only in-frame clones, some missing. The sample gives about 41,000 clones, approximately 80% of which show up once; about 22% is in the top ten. Each patient's relapse followed autologous stem cell transplantation, and brentuximab vedotin exposure varied. Study results and caveats: Reported baseline diversity: healthy donors highest, relapsed/refractory patients lowest. Nivolumab initiated under 1 year post-ASCT led to patient exclusion.

CDR3 length: 17 amino acids. Trimming cost V 2 bases and J 2 bases; bases outside gene matches: 6. Germline-derived CDR1 and CDR2 are SGHTA and FQGNSA. The chain joins TRBV7-2 to TRBJ1-3; 10 bases align to TRBD1. This receptor was obtained from a human donor with classical Hodgkin lymphoma. Sequenced here: peripheral blood mononuclear cells (PBMCs), sampled at baseline. The CDR3 loop reads CASSLYGQGEAGNTIYF. For the CDR3, the DNA is TGTGCCAGCAGCTTATACGGACAGGGGGAAGCTGGAAACACCATATATTTT. Full variable domain (missing parts from reference TRBV7-2 and TRBJ1-3): GAGVSQSPSNKVTEKGKDVELRCDPISGHTALYWYRQSLGQGLEFLIYFQGNSAPDKSGLPSDRFSAERTGGSVSTLTIQRTQQEDSAVYLCASSLYGQGEAGNTIYFGEGSWLTVV.